This TCR beta chain came from a study of CD8 T cells in Susac syndrome. Random hexamers were used to reverse transcribe an amount of roughly 0.45 to 1 ug RNA. TCRdb fed the immunoSEQ multiplex PCR reads into MiXCR, producing one record per CDR3 protein. In the table there are 150,000 to 200,000 distinct CDR3 sequences, about 94% of which are singletons. This CDR3 contains 14 residues. The germline V gene has CDR1 MDHEN and CDR2 SYDVKM. Trimming took off 3 bases at V and 10 bases at J, with 13 bases between the two ends. Sequencing was done on a sample of CD4+ T cells from PBMCs. The V call is TRBV28, the J call TRBJ1-6, with D perhaps matching TRBD1 (6 bases). This sequence was found in a human donor in good health. CDR3 residues: CASSFRGGGSPLHF. The CDR3 DNA sequence: TGTGCCAGCAGTTTCCGAGGGGGAGGGTCACCCCTCCACTTT.